This T cell receptor (beta chain) was profiled in a study of molecular identifiers for immune sequencing clone quantification. Study-wide results and caveats: In naive cells, clones above 20 RNA copies held under 1% of molecules, whereas in effector cells they held over 99%. Underestimated sizes of highly expanded clones could result from identical TCR molecules that share a barcode.

V shed 0 bases and J 4 bases; nucleotides not matched to a gene: 9. The CDR3 contains 18 residues. CDR1 and CDR2 (germline): SGHRS, YFSETQ. This clonotype turned up a few times. Antigen specificity is unknown. Sorting defined naive CD8 T cells as CD8+CD4-CCR7+CD45RA+. The authors built bulk TCR libraries by previously described methods with listed TCR primers. TCRdb reprocessed the PCR reads with MiXCR, giving one entry per CDR3 protein. The sample lists approximately 550,000 distinct CDR3 sequences, 25% occurring once. V is TRBV5-1 and J is TRBJ2-2, with 10 bases fitting TRBD2. This clonotype was sampled from a human donor in good health. Some libraries in this study had Jurkat cell RNA spiked in. The specimen sequenced was naive CD8+ T cells from blood, with Jurkat cell RNA spiked in. The subset denotes: FACS-sorted CD8+CD4-CCR7+CD45RA+ naive T cells. The CDR3 DNA sequence: TGCGCCAGCAGCTTGGCCGGAGCGGGGGGGCCCGTCACCGGGGAGCTGTTTTTT. Its protein product is CASSLAGAGGPVTGELFF.